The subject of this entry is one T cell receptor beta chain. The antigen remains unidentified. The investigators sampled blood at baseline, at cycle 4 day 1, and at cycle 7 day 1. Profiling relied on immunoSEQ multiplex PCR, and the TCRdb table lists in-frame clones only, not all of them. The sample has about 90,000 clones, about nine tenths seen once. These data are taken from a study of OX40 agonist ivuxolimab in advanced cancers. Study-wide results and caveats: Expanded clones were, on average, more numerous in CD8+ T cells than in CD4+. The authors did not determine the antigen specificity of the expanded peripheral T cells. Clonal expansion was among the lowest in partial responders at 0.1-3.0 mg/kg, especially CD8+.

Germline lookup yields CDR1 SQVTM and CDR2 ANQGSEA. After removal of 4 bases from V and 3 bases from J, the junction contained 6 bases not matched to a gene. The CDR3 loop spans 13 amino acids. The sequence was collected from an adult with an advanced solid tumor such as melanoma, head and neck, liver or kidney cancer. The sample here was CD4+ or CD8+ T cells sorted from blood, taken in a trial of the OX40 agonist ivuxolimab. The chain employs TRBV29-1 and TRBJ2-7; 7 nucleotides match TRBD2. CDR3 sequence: CSVAGGRIYEQYF. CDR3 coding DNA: TGCAGCGTTGCTGGCGGGAGAATCTACGAGCAGTACTTC.